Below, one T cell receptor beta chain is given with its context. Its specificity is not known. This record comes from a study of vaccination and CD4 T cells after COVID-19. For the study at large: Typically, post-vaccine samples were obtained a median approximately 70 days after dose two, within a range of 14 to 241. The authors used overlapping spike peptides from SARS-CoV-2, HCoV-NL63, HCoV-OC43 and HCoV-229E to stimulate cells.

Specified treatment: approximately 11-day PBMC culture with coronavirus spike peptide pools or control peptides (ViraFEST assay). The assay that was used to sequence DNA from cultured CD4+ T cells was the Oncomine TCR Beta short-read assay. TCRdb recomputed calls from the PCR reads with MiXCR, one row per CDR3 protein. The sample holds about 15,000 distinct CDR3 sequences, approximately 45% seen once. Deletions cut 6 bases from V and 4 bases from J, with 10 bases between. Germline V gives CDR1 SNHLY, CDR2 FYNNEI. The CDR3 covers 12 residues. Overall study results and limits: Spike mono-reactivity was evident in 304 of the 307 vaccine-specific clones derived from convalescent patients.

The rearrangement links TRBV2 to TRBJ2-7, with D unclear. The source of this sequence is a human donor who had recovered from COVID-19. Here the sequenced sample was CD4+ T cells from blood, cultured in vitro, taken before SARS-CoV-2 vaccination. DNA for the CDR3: TGTGCCAGCAGGGTGGTGGGGTACGAGCAGTACTTC. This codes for CASRVVGYEQYF.